The next 25 T cell receptor beta chains were all read from a single sample in a study of blood T cell repertoires in COVID-19. Libraries were prepared by immunoSEQ multiplex PCR; TCRdb keeps only in-frame clonotypes and omits some of them. The sample records 260,000 or so clones, 70% to 90% being singletons. Sequenced sample: PBMCs or T cells enriched from blood (not recorded which). These receptor sequences come from a woman in her 40s with acute COVID-19.

The chain employs TRBV19 and TRBJ2-1; 9 positions match TRBD2. Germline V CDR1 and CDR2: LNHDA, SQIVND (reference sequence). V lost 4 bases to trimming and J lost 6 bases; unmatched junction nucleotides: 7. The CDR3 length is 15 residues. CDR3 sequence: CASSSGRAGFNEQFF. Written as DNA, the CDR3 is TGTGCCAGTAGTAGCGGGAGGGCCGGATTCAATGAGCAGTTCTTC.

This clone was picked up a small number of times. CDR3 amino acids: CASRLGAEQFF. The CDR3, as DNA: TGTGCCAGCCGCCTTGGGGCTGAGCAGTTCTTC. This sequence joins TRBV2 and TRBJ2-1, with a weak D call TRBD1 (5 bases). The CDR3 has 11 amino acids. Germline values: CDR1 SNHLY, CDR2 FYNNEI. Trimming removed 8 bases at V and 9 bases at J, with 11 bases between.

On this clone: Other DNA sequences within the sample encode an identical CDR3. The CDR3, as DNA: TGTGCCAGCAGCTTTAGAGGCCAAGAGACCCAGTACTTC. Translated: CASSFRGQETQYF. This chain uses TRBV7-2 with TRBJ2-5; D call uncertain. Trimming left V 3 bases short and J 1 base short, with 6 bases between. The CDR3 length is 13 residues. CDR1 SGHTA and CDR2 FQGNSA come from the germline V gene.

V gene TRBV9 combines with J gene TRBJ2-7; perhaps TRBD2 as D (6 bases). The CDR3 is 15 residues long. Trimming took off 4 bases at V and 0 bases at J, with 14 bases between the two ends. The germline V gene encodes CDR1 SGDLS and CDR2 YYNGEE. The CDR3 loop reads CASSTGLARSYEQYF. As DNA, the CDR3 is TGTGCCAGCAGCACGGGACTGGCCCGCTCCTACGAGCAGTACTTC. Filled out from reference TRBV9 and TRBJ2-7, the complete variable domain reads DSGVTQTPKHLITATGQRVTLRCSPRSGDLSVYWYQQSLDQGLQFLIQYYNGEERAKGNILERFSAQQFPDLHSELNLSSLELGDSALYFCASSTGLARSYEQYFGPGTRLTVT.

This clone has just a few counts. The junction departs from germline at one end; a sequencing error may be responsible. The chain is built from TRBV7-7 and TRBJ2-2, with 10 bases identical to TRBD1. The CDR3 sequence is 17 residues long. CDR1 SSHAT and CDR2 FNYEAQ come from the germline V gene (reference sequence). CDR3 residues: CASSQTTGQGDTGELFF. The CDR3 nucleotides read TGTGCTAGCAGCCAGACCACCGGACAGGGGGACACCGGGGAGCTGTTTTTT.

V and J are TRBV25-1 and TRBJ1-3; a weak D match, TRBD1 (5 bases). CDR1 is MGHDK and CDR2 is SYGVNS in the germline V gene. V gave up 5 bases and J gave up 4 bases, with 12 bases separating them. The CDR3 extends over 14 amino acids. The CDR3 nucleotides are TGTGCCAGCAGTCGGGGGGTTCAAGGAAACACCATATATTTT. This sequence encodes CASSRGVQGNTIYF. Full variable domain (missing parts from reference TRBV25-1 and TRBJ1-3): EADIYQTPRYLVIGTGKKITLECSQTMGHDKMYWYQQDPGMELHLIHYSYGVNSTEKGDLSSESTVSRIRTEHFPLTLESARPSHTSQYLCASSRGVQGNTIYFGEGSWLTVV.

This chain connects TRBV2 to TRBJ2-1, with no clear D. The CDR3 consists of 13 residues. Per germline, CDR1 SNHLY and CDR2 FYNNEI. V was pared by 7 bases and J by 6 bases, with 13 bases between. In DNA form, the CDR3 reads TGTGCCAGCATCGGTTCTAGATCCAATGAGCAGTTCTTC. Translation: CASIGSRSNEQFF.

The gene calls are TRBV28 and TRBJ2-1; TRBD1 matches at 10 bases. J was trimmed by 8 bases and V by 5 bases; bases with no gene match: 9. In germline, CDR1 is MDHEN, CDR2 SYDVKM. This CDR3 contains 15 residues. The CDR3 DNA follows: TGTGCCAGCAGTGGACAGGGGGGTGGGATAGATGAGCAGTTCTTC. It yields the protein CASSGQGGGIDEQFF.

V and J are TRBV6-2 or TRBV6-3 and TRBJ1-2; D remains ambiguous. Germline-derived CDR1 and CDR2 are MNHEY and SVGEGT. The CDR3 runs 14 residues. Trimming shortened V by 0 bases and J by 7 bases, and 12 bases separated the two germline ends. CDR3 in DNA: TGTGCCAGCAGTTACTCGATAACCCTCGGTGGCTACACCTTC. Translation: CASSYSITLGGYTF.

The chain couples TRBV10-3 to TRBJ2-7; 7 nucleotides line up with TRBD2. V shed 6 bases and J 4 bases; nucleotides not matched to a gene: 9. There are 14 residues in the CDR3. Per germline, CDR1 ENHRY and CDR2 SYGVKD. CDR3 DNA: TGTGCCATCAGACGGGCGGGAGAACTATACGAGCAGTACTTC. Translated: CAIRRAGELYEQYF.

The genes are TRBV10-3 and TRBJ1-2, with D possibly matching TRBD1 (6 bases). Germline V gene lookup returns CDR1 ENHRY and CDR2 SYGVKD. The CDR3 spans 14 residues. The CDR3 region is CAIHAGGLVYGYTF. The CDR3 DNA is TGTGCGATCCACGCGGGGGGCTTAGTCTATGGCTACACCTTC.

Note on this clone: Other DNA sequences in the same sample also yield this CDR3. The chain couples TRBV5-1 to TRBJ1-2; possibly TRBD1 for D (6 bases). The CDR3 is made up of 13 amino acids. Trimming removed 3 bases from V and 3 bases from J, with 9 bases in between. Germline V gene lookup returns CDR1 SGHRS and CDR2 YFSETQ. Here the CDR3 reads CASSSNRDYGYTF. Written as DNA, the CDR3 is TGCGCCAGCAGCTCGAACAGGGACTATGGCTACACCTTC.

The chain carries TRBV28 and TRBJ1-1; 8 nucleotides match TRBD1. CDR3 size: 16 residues. Germline V lookup: CDR1 MDHEN, CDR2 SYDVKM. Unmatched junction bases numbered 9, after V lost 5 bases and J lost 1 base. As DNA, the CDR3 is TGTGCCAGCAGTGGCGCCAGGGGGCGGGGGAACACTGAAGCTTTCTTT. Translating gives CASSGARGRGNTEAFF.

This chain uses TRBV6-2 or TRBV6-3 with TRBJ2-1; D unclear. V lost 2 bases and J 0 bases, leaving 5 bases between the germline ends. The CDR3 has 14 amino acids. Germline CDR1 reads MNHEY; CDR2 reads SVGEGT. Written as DNA, the CDR3 is TGTGCCAGCAGTTACCTAAACTCCTACAATGAGCAGTTCTTC. Protein sequence: CASSYLNSYNEQFF.

The chain is built from TRBV7-2 and TRBJ2-1, with 7 positions matching TRBD2. Germline V lookup: CDR1 SGHTA, CDR2 FQGNSA. This CDR3 has 15 amino acids. V shed 2 bases, J shed 2 bases, and the junction held 3 bases outside the gene matches. CDR3 residues: CASSLRREPYNEQFF. The CDR3 DNA is TGTGCCAGCAGCTTACGGCGGGAGCCCTACAATGAGCAGTTCTTC.

This clone was found once. The chain carries TRBV7-2 and TRBJ2-1; tentatively, D is TRBD2 (6 bases). V dropped 7 bases and J dropped 7 bases, with 14 bases sitting between them. The CDR3 covers 13 residues. The germline CDR1 and CDR2 sequences are SGHTA and FQGNSA. CDR3 nucleotide sequence: TGTGCCAGCAACCCAATTGGGGGGAATGAGCAGTTCTTC. Residues: CASNPIGGNEQFF.

The table lists this clone with many counts. V is TRBV27 and J is TRBJ1-4; no clear D. This CDR3 spans 13 amino acids. Germline assignment: CDR1 MNHEY and CDR2 SMNVEV (reference sequence). V was clipped by 8 bases and J by 2 bases, with 9 bases between them. Here the CDR3 DNA reads TGTGCCAGCGGGCAGGCCACTAATGAAAAACTGTTTTTT. It yields the protein CASGQATNEKLFF.

This clone was detected a few times. The rearrangement links TRBV19 to TRBJ2-5; D remains ambiguous. Trimming pared 6 bases from V and 7 bases from J, leaving 6 bases between. The CDR3 spans 10 residues. Germline values: CDR1 LNHDA, CDR2 SQIVND (reference sequence). Written as DNA, the CDR3 is TGTGCCAGTAGGCCGCGGACCCAGTACTTC. Its translation is CASRPRTQYF.

V and J are TRBV7-9 and TRBJ1-1; D not certain. Per germline, CDR1 SEHNR and CDR2 FQNEAQ (reference sequence). The CDR3 loop spans 10 amino acids. V was cut by 8 bases and J by 4 bases, with 5 bases left in between. CDR3 region: CASRGTEAFF. The DNA for the CDR3 is TGTGCCAGCCGGGGCACTGAAGCTTTCTTT. Supplemented by reference TRBV7-9 and TRBJ1-1, the full variable domain reads DTGVSQNPRHKITKRGQNVTFRCDPISEHNRLYWYRQTLGQGPEFLTYFQNEAQLEKSRLLSDRFSAERPKGSFSTLEIQRTEQGDSAMYLCASRGTEAFFGQGTRLTVV.

The chain recombines TRBV19 with TRBJ1-5; TRBD1 agrees at 10 bases. With 1 base clipped from V and 7 bases from J, the junction kept 7 bases outside the gene matches. CDR3 length: 16 amino acids. CDR1 LNHDA and CDR2 SQIVND come from the germline V gene (reference sequence). The CDR3 is CASSIVEGQGRQPQHF. CDR3 in DNA: TGTGCCAGTAGTATAGTCGAGGGACAGGGGAGGCAGCCCCAGCATTTT.

The rearrangement links TRBV7-2 to TRBJ2-1; D is uncertain. In germline, CDR1 is SGHTA, CDR2 FQGNSA. The CDR3 contains 14 residues. The V end lost 5 bases, the J end lost 5 bases, and 13 bases lay between the germline ends. The CDR3 loop is CASSPEFTHNEQFF. The CDR3 DNA reads as TGTGCCAGCAGCCCGGAGTTCACCCACAATGAGCAGTTCTTC.

This chain connects TRBV6-5 to TRBJ2-5; D ambiguous. V dropped 8 bases and J dropped 2 bases, with 9 bases sitting between them. Germline CDR1 and CDR2: MNHEY and SVGAGI. The CDR3 sequence is 12 residues long. The CDR3 sequence: CASGQSQETQYF. The CDR3 nucleotides are TGTGCCAGCGGGCAATCACAAGAGACCCAGTACTTC.

This sequence joins TRBV7-2 and TRBJ2-2; D is unclear. The CDR3 covers 14 residues. The V gene lost 3 bases and the J gene lost 1 base, with 6 bases spanning the gap. CDR1 is SGHTA, CDR2 FQGNSA, per germline. CDR3 amino acids: CASSFSVNTGELFF. The CDR3 DNA sequence: TGTGCCAGCAGCTTTTCTGTGAACACCGGGGAGCTGTTTTTT.

Note on this clone: Other DNA sequences of this sample code for an identical CDR3. The V gene is TRBV30, the J gene TRBJ1-1; D is unclear. The germline V gene encodes CDR1 GTSNPN and CDR2 SVGIG (reference sequence). The V and J ends lost 2 bases and 4 bases respectively, with 5 bases between them. The CDR3 is 11 residues long. The CDR3 reads CAWSLATEAFF. The CDR3 DNA sequence: TGTGCCTGGAGTTTAGCCACTGAAGCTTTCTTT. Full variable domain (remainder filled in from reference TRBV30 and TRBJ1-1): SQTIHQWPATLVQPVGSPLSLECTVEGTSNPNLYWYRQAAGRGLQLLFYSVGIGQISSEVPQNLSASRPQDRQFILSSKKLLLSDSGFYLCAWSLATEAFFGQGTRLTVV.

The chain is built from TRBV5-4 and TRBJ2-1, with D unclear. Germline-derived CDR1 and CDR2 are SGHNT and YYREEE (reference sequence). Trimming cost V 0 bases and J 8 bases, with 6 bases left between them. The CDR3 length is 12 residues. The CDR3 spells CASSLEHDEQFF. The CDR3 DNA is TGTGCCAGCAGCTTGGAGCACGATGAGCAGTTCTTC.